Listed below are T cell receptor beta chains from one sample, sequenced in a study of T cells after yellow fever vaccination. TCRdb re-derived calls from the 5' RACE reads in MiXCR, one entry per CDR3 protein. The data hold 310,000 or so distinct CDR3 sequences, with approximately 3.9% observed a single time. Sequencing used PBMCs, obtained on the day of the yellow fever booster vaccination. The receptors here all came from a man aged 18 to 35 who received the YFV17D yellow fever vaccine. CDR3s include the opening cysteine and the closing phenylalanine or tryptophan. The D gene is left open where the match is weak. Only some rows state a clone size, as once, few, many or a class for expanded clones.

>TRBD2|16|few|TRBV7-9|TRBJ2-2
TGTGCCAGCAGCTCACCTAGCGGGGGGAACACCGGGGAGCTGTTTTTT
CASSSPSGGNTGELFF
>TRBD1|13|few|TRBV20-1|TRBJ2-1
TGCAGCAGGACAGGGGCCCGCTACAATGAGCAGTTCTTC
CSRTGARYNEQFF
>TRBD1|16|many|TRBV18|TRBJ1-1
TGTGCCAGCTCTCAAGGGACAGGCAACATGAACACTGAAGCTTTCTTT
CASSQGTGNMNTEAFF
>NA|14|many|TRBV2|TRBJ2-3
TGTGCCAGCAGTGAAGCTAGCTTTGCGGATACGCAGTATTTT
CASSEASFADTQYF
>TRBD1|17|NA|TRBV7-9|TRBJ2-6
TGTGCCAGCAGCTCGGGACAGGGGCGCTCTGGGGCCAACGTCCTGACTTTC
CASSSGQGRSGANVLTF
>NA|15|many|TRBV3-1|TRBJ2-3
TGTGCCAGCAGCCAAGTACGGGGGCCGAGAGATACGCAGTATTTT
CASSQVRGPRDTQYF
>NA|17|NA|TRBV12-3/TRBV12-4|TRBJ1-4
TGTGCCAGCAGTTTATTTTCCACGGCGGGAGGAGGTGAAAAACTGTTTTTT
CASSLFSTAGGGEKLFF
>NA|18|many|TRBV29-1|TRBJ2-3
TGCAGCGTTGAAGATTGGGGCGGGGGACATAGCGCATCAGATACGCAGTATTTT
CSVEDWGGGHSASDTQYF
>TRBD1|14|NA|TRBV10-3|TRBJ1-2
TGTGCCATCGGGTCGGGACAGGGAACGGATGGCTACACCTTC
CAIGSGQGTDGYTF
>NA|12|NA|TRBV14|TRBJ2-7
TGTGCCAGCAGTCTCGGACAAGGACTGGAGTACTTC
CASSLGQGLEYF
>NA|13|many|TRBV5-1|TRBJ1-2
TGCGCCAGCAGCCTTGGTATGGGATCTGGCTACACCTTC
CASSLGMGSGYTF
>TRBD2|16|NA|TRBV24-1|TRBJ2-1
TGTGCCACCAGTGATTTCGGGGGGGCGGCCTACAATGAGCAGTTCTTC
CATSDFGGAAYNEQFF
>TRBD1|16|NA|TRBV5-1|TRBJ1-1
TGCGCCAGCAGCTTGGTTTACAGGGGAACGGACACTGAAGCTTTCTTT
CASSLVYRGTDTEAFF
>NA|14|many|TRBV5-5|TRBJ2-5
TGTGCCAGCAGCTCCCCGCGGGGACGAGAGACCCAGTACTTC
CASSSPRGRETQYF
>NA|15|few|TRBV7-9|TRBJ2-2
TGTGCCAGCAGCCGACAGGCTGCGAACACCGGGGAGCTGTTTTTT
CASSRQAANTGELFF
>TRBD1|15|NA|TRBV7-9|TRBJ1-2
TGTGCCAGCAGCTTCCGTCCACAGGGGGGCTATGGCTACACCTTC
CASSFRPQGGYGYTF
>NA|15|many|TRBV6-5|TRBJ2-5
TGTGCCAGCAGTGGGGGCTCTAGCGGCCAAGAGACCCAGTACTTC
CASSGGSSGQETQYF
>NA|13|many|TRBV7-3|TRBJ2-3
TGTGCCAGCAGCCTACAGGATCTAGATACGCAGTATTTT
CASSLQDLDTQYF
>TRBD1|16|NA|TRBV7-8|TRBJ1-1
TGTGCCAGCAGCTTTCCCAAAACAGGGGGAAACACTGAAGCTTTCTTT
CASSFPKTGGNTEAFF
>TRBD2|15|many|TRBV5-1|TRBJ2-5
TGCGCCAGCAGCTTGGGGCCGGGACTAGCAGAGACCCAGTACTTC
CASSLGPGLAETQYF
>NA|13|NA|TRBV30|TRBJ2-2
TGTGCCTGGAGTTTGGGGGCTGCCGGGGAGCTGTTTTTT
CAWSLGAAGELFF
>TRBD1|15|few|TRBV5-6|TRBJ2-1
TGTGCCAGCAGCCTCCTCCTGACAGGGTTCGATGAGCAGTTCTTC
CASSLLLTGFDEQFF
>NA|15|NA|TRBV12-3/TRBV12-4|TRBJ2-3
TGTGCCAGCAGTGTCCGACAGCGGCCCACAGATACGCAGTATTTT
CASSVRQRPTDTQYF
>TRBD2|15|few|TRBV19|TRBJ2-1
TGTGCCAGTAGTCGAACCGGGACTAGTCTGGATGAGCAGTTCTTC
CASSRTGTSLDEQFF
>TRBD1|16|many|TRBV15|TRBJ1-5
TGTGCCACCAGCAGGAGGGACAGGGAGTATGGTCAGCCCCAGCATTTT
CATSRRDREYGQPQHF
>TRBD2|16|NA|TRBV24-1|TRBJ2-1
TGTGCCACCATGGGGCAGGGCAGACGGGGGGTCTATGAGCAGTTCTTC
CATMGQGRRGVYEQFF
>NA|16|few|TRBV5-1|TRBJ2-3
TGCGCCAGCAGCTCAGAGACGGCGGGATTCACAGATACGCAGTATTTT
CASSSETAGFTDTQYF
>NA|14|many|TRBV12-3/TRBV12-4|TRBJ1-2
TGTGCCAGCAGTCCCTTCCAGGGCCTCTATGGCTACACCTTC
CASSPFQGLYGYTF